This is a list of T cell receptor beta chains from one sample in a study of identical twins. From the 5' RACE reads, TCRdb called clonotypes with MiXCR, one entry per CDR3 protein. In the table there are under 900,000 distinct CDR3 sequences, 9% to 15% of which are singletons. Separately, the same data were catalogued under a study of yellow fever vaccine responses in identical twins.

Sample: PBMCs. All receptors derive from a woman aged 18-35 years in good health. Each CDR3 is given without its conserved first and last residue.

CDR3,V
ASGLVSRRHEQF,TRBV12-5
ASSEYYSSRNTEAF,TRBV6-1
ASSKHAYEQY,TRBV5-6
ASSFSMGWEAF,TRBV12-3/TRBV12-4
ASSDPAGTEAF,TRBV10-1
ASSEANSYGYT,TRBV2
ASSQDTRRSSGNTIY,TRBV3-1
SVELPREVSGEAF,TRBV29-1
ASGVGGIVTEAF,TRBV5-1
ASSFQGSTNTGELF,TRBV5-1
ASSSYRGLYTDTQY,TRBV12-3/TRBV12-4
ASSVAAASYNEQF,TRBV9
SARDLGQSRY,TRBV20-1
ASSLTRLAGYTDTQY,TRBV9
ASSIPSGRTSYTQY,TRBV19
SVGASGGVDEQF,TRBV29-1
ASSEYGGDTEAF,TRBV25-1
ASSLGAGDNQPQH,TRBV12-3/TRBV12-4
ASRTNGLAGGMF,TRBV7-2
AISDYGEGALEQY,TRBV10-3
SASLGPPNSPLH,TRBV20-1
SVEGGWGAYNEQF,TRBV29-1
ASSQPPDTYGYT,TRBV4-1
ASTRSELNTEAF,TRBV6-1